These T cell receptor beta chains were read from a single sample in a study of blood T cells in healthy people across ages. TCRdb re-called the 5' RACE reads through MiXCR, storing one row per CDR3 protein. The table has about 1.5 million distinct CDR3 sequences, 35% to 45% seen once; the top ten hold approximately 4%. Sequencing was carried out using blood. Receptors were obtained from a woman aged 18 to 35 in good health. The CDR3 runs from the conserved cysteine through the conserved F or W. Expanded clones get a size class; other rows say once, few or many, or leave the size out.

-,TRBJ1-6,TRBV12-3/TRBV12-4,CASSGQDGNSPLHF
-,TRBJ2-1,TRBV10-3,CAISAGQGVNEQFF
-,TRBJ2-1,TRBV10-2,CASSEPQSEQFF
-,TRBJ1-2,TRBV11-2,CASSFRGLRDTGYTF
many,TRBJ1-2,TRBV20-1,CSARERGINYGYTF
-,TRBJ2-6,TRBV12-3/TRBV12-4,CASSLSGTYGANVLTF
-,TRBJ2-7,TRBV6-2/TRBV6-3,CASSYGGGAVPYEQYF
-,TRBJ2-7,TRBV4-2,CASSQDDGLAGGKQYF
-,TRBJ2-1,TRBV9,CASSVGEGINEQFF
many,TRBJ2-1,TRBV18,CASSPDLLSYNEQFF
-,TRBJ2-7,TRBV21-1,CASSKDSRETSYEQYF
-,TRBJ2-1,TRBV20-1,CSARDNGLVVYNEQFF
few,TRBJ2-5,TRBV9,CASSGTTGFQTQYF
-,TRBJ2-1,TRBV9,CASSVARYPHYNEQFF
-,TRBJ2-1,TRBV7-2,CASSNDVNSYNEQFF
-,-,TRBV20-1,CSAIRREKRETQYF
-,TRBJ2-4,TRBV12-3/TRBV12-4,CASSSRGTENIQYF
few,TRBJ1-1,TRBV18,CASSHRDREAFF
few,TRBJ2-5,TRBV27,CASSSLGLRSETQYF
-,TRBJ1-2,TRBV6-2/TRBV6-3,CASSRSWGIYGYTF
-,TRBJ1-6,TRBV9,CASSVAGSYNSPLHF
-,TRBJ1-1,TRBV12-3/TRBV12-4,CASSPDHTEAFF
-,TRBJ2-7,TRBV6-6,CASSRQSGSYEQYF
-,TRBJ1-2,TRBV7-2,CASSLRDGERGYTF
few,TRBJ2-5,TRBV6-2/TRBV6-3,CASSYTGGWETQYF
once,TRBJ1-2,TRBV12-3/TRBV12-4,CASRQSGYTF
-,TRBJ1-5,TRBV6-2/TRBV6-3,CASSSVRGRGSQPQHF
-,TRBJ2-3,TRBV18,CASSPWGSSTDTQYF
-,TRBJ2-2,TRBV27,CASTPTGGNTGELFF
-,TRBJ2-5,TRBV12-3/TRBV12-4,CASSLGERYQETQYF
few,TRBJ2-7,TRBV7-9,CASSSRTSGSSSYEQYF
few,TRBJ1-5,TRBV6-2/TRBV6-3,CASRRIGHQPQHF
few,TRBJ1-2,TRBV14,CASSLYEGYGYTF
few,TRBJ1-1,TRBV12-3/TRBV12-4,CASSDSHTEAFF
-,TRBJ1-2,TRBV12-3/TRBV12-4,CASSPQIRGGYTF